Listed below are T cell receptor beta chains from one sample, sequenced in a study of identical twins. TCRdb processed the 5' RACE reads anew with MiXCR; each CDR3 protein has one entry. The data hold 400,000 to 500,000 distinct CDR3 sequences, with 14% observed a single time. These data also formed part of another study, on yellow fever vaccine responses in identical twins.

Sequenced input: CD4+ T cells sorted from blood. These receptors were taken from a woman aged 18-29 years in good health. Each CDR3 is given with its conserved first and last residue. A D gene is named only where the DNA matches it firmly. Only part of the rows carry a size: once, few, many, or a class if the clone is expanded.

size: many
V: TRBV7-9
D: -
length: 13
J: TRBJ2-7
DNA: TGTGCCAGCAGACCACCCACCAGCTACGAGCAGTACTTC
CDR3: CASRPPTSYEQYF

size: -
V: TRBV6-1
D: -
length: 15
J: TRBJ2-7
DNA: TGTGCCAGCAGAGACGCTCGCGGGCCTCACTACGAGCAGTACTTC
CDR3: CASRDARGPHYEQYF

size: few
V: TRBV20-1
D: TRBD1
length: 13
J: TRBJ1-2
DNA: TGCAGTGCCCGGGACAGGGGGGCCTATGGCTACACCTTC
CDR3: CSARDRGAYGYTF

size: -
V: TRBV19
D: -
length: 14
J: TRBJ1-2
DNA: TGTGCCAGTAGCCCTAGATATGTCAACTATGGCTACACCTTC
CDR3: CASSPRYVNYGYTF

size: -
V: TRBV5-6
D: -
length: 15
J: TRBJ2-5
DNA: TGTGCCAGCAGCTTGGTACCAGGGGCGGGAGAGACCCAGTACTTC
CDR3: CASSLVPGAGETQYF

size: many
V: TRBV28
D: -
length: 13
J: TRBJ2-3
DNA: TGTGCCAGCAGTTTCACGAACACAGATACGCAGTATTTT
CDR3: CASSFTNTDTQYF

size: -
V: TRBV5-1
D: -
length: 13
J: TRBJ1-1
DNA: TGCGCCAGCAGCGTGAATGATAACACTGAAGCTTTCTTT
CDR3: CASSVNDNTEAFF

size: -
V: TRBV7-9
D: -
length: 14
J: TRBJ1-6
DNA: TGTGCCAGCAGCTTGGCGCAGGGGCTATCACCCCTCCACTTT
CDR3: CASSLAQGLSPLHF

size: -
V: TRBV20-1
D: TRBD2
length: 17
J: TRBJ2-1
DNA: TGCAGTGCTAGATCGTCTAGCGGGGGACCGAACTACAATGAGCAGTTCTTC
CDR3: CSARSSSGGPNYNEQFF

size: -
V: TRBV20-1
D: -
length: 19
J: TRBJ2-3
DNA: TGCAGTGCTAGAGATCCACTCCACCTTCGGGTGTTGTTCACAGATACGCAGTATTTT
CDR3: CSARDPLHLRVLFTDTQYF

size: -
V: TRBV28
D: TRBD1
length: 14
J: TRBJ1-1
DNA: TGTGCCAGCAGTTTAGGGACAGCCGGGGGTGAAGCTTTCTTT
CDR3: CASSLGTAGGEAFF

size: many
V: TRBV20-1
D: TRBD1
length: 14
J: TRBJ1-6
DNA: TGCAGTGCCAAATCCGGGACAGGGAATTCACCCCTCCACTTT
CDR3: CSAKSGTGNSPLHF

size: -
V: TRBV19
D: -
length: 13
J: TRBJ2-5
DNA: TGTGCCAGTAACCATAACAACCAAGAGACCCAGTACTTC
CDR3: CASNHNNQETQYF

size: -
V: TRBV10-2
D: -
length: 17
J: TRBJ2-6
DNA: TGCGCCAGCAGTGAGAGGGACCTTGGCCCTGGGGCCAACGTCCTGACTTTC
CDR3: CASSERDLGPGANVLTF

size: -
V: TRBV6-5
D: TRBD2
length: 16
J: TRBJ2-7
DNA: TGTGCCAGCAGTTTTGGGCGGGAGGGCCTTAACTACGAGCAGTACTTC
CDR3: CASSFGREGLNYEQYF

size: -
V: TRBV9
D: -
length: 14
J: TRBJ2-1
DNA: TGTGCCAGCAGCGGAGAAGCGGCCTACAATGAGCAGTTCTTC
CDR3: CASSGEAAYNEQFF

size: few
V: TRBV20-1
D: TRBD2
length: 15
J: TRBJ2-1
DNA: TGCAGTGCTAGTACACCGGGACTAGCGGGGTTGGGGCAGTTCTTC
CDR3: CSASTPGLAGLGQFF

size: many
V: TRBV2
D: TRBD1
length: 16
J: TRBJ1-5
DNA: TGTGCCAGCAGTGAAGAGGCAGGGGGGTCCAATCAGCCCCAGCATTTT
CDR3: CASSEEAGGSNQPQHF

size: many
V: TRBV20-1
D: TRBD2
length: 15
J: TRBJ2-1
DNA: TGCAGTGCTAGAGATTTAGCGGGACACTACAATGAGCAGTTCTTC
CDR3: CSARDLAGHYNEQFF

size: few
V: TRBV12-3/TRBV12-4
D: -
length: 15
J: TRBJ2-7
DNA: TGTGCCAGCACTCGCGGCCCGGACAGCTCCTACGAGCAGTACTTC
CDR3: CASTRGPDSSYEQYF

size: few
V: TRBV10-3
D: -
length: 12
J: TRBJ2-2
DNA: TGTGCCATCAGTGAGTCTTACGGGGAGCTGTTTTTT
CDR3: CAISESYGELFF

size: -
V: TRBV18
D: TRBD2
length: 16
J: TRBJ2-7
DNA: TGTGCCAGCTCACCATTAGCGGGAGGGCCTACCTACGAGCAGTACTTC
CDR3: CASSPLAGGPTYEQYF

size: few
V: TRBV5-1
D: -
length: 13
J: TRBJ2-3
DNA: TGCGCCAGCAGCTTGGCTGCCGCAGATACGCAGTATTTT
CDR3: CASSLAAADTQYF

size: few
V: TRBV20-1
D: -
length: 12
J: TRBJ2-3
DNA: TGCAGTGCGGCCACAGGGTCCGATACGCAGTATTTT
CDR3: CSAATGSDTQYF

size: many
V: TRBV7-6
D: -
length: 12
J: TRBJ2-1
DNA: TGTGCCAGCAGTCAAGGGGGTCTTGAGCAGTTCTTC
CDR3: CASSQGGLEQFF

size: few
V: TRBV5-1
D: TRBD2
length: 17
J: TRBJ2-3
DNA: TGCGCCAGCAGCACTCGACTAGCGGGAGGGCCTACAGATACGCAGTATTTT
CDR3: CASSTRLAGGPTDTQYF

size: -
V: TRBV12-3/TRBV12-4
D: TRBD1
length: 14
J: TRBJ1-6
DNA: TGTGCCAGCAGACCCGGGACAGACGCAACACCCCTCCACTTT
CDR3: CASRPGTDATPLHF

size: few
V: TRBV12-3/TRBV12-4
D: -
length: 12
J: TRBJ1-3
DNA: TGTGCCAGCAGTAAGGGAGGTAACACCATATATTTT
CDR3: CASSKGGNTIYF

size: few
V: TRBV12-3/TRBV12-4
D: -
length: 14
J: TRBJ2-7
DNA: TGTGCCAGTCAGACGTCACGAACATCCTACGAGCAGTACTTC
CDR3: CASQTSRTSYEQYF

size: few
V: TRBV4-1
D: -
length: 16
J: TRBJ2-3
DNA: TGCGCCAGCAGCCAAGTAGGGGGGGCCCGGGCAGATACGCAGTATTTT
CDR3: CASSQVGGARADTQYF

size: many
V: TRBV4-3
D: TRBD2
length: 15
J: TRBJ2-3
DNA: TGCGCCAGCAGCCAAGATATAGGGGCTAGCGGGACGCAGTATTTT
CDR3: CASSQDIGASGTQYF

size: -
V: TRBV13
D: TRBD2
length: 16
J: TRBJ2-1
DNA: TGTGCCAGCAGCTTAACTAGCGGGAGGGACTACAATGAGCAGTTCTTC
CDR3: CASSLTSGRDYNEQFF

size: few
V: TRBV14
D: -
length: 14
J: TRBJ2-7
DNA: TGTGCCAGCAGCCAGCGCGCGGTGGGCTACGAGCAGTACTTC
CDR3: CASSQRAVGYEQYF

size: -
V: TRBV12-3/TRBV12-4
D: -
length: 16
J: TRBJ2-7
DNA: TGTGCCAGCAGTTTCAGGCAGCAACTAAATCCCTACGAGCAGTACTTC
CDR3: CASSFRQQLNPYEQYF

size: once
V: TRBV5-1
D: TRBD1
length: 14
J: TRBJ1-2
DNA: TGCGCCAGCAGCTTGGCGGGACAGAGCTATGGCTACACCTTC
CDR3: CASSLAGQSYGYTF

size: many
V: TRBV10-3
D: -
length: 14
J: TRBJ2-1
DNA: TGTGCCATCAGTGAGGAGTTACGGTACAATGAGCAGTTCTTC
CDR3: CAISEELRYNEQFF

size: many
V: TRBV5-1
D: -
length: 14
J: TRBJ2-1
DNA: TGCGCCAGCAGTGAGACCCCCGCCGGGGATGAGCAGTTCTTC
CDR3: CASSETPAGDEQFF

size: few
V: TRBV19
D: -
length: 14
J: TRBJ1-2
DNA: TGTGCCAGTATGCGGGGAGTCGACCCTAATGGCTACACCTTC
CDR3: CASMRGVDPNGYTF

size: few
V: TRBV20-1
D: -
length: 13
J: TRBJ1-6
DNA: TGCAGTGCTCAGCGGGGGGAGTATTCACCCCTCCACTTT
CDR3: CSAQRGEYSPLHF

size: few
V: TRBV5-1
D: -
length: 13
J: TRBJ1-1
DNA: TGCGCCAGCAGCTTGGTCTATGAGGCTGAAGCTTTCTTT
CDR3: CASSLVYEAEAFF

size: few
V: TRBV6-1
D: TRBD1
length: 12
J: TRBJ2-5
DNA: TGTGCCATCATACAGGGGCAAGAGACCCAGTACTTC
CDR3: CAIIQGQETQYF

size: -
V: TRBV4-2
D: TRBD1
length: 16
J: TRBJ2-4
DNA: TGTGCCAGCAGCCAGATATTACAGGGGACCAAAAACATTCAGTACTTC
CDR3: CASSQILQGTKNIQYF

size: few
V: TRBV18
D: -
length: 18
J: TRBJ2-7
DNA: TGTGCCAGCTCACCAATAAACGCCCCTTGGGACTCCTTGGCCGAGGAGTACTTC
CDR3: CASSPINAPWDSLAEEYF

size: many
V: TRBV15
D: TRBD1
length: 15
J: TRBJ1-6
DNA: TGTGCCACCAGCAGGGACAGGGGGTTTGATTCACCCCTCCACTTT
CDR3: CATSRDRGFDSPLHF

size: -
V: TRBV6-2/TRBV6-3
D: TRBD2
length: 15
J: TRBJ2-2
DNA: TGTGCCAGCAGAACGGGACTAGCGAGATCCGGGGAGCTGTTTTTT
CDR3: CASRTGLARSGELFF

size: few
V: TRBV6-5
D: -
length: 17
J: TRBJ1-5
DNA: TGTGCCAGCAGTTACTCGGTAGGGGACGCGAGCAATCAGCCCCAGCATTTT
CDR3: CASSYSVGDASNQPQHF

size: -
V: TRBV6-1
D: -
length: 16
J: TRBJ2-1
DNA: TGTGCCAGTTCTGACCCCAGCCGAGGCGCACACAATGAGCAGTTCTTC
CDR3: CASSDPSRGAHNEQFF

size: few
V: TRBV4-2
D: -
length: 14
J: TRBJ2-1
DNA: TGTGCCAGCAGCCATCCCGGTGGGGTCAATGAGCAGTTCTTC
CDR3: CASSHPGGVNEQFF

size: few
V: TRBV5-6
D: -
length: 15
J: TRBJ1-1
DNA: TGTGCCAGCAGCTTGGTGAGCCCCATGAACACTGAAGCTTTCTTT
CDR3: CASSLVSPMNTEAFF

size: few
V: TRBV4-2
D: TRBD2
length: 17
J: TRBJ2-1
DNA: TGTGCCAGCAGCCCCCTAGCGGGAGGGCCGTCCTACAATGAGCAGTTCTTC
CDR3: CASSPLAGGPSYNEQFF

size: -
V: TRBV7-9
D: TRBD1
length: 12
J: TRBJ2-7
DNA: TGTGCCAGCAGCCCGACAGGGGGCGAGCAGTACTTC
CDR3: CASSPTGGEQYF

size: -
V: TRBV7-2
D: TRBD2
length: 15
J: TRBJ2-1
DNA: TGTGCCAGCAGCTTTGCGGGGGGGAACTACAATGAGCAGTTCTTC
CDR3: CASSFAGGNYNEQFF

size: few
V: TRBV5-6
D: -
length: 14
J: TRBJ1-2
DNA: TGTGCCAGCAGCTTGTTCAGCGAGAGGAATGGCTACACCTTC
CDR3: CASSLFSERNGYTF

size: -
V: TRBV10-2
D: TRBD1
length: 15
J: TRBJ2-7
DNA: TGCGCCAGCAGTGAGACTTCGGGACAGGGAGTCGAGCAGTACTTC
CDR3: CASSETSGQGVEQYF

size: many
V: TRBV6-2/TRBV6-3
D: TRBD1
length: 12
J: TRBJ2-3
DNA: TGTGCCACCTACACAGGGGGCAGGACGCAGTATTTT
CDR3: CATYTGGRTQYF

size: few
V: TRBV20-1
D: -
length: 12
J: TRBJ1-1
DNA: TGCAGTGCTAGGGCGGGGAAGGCTGAAGCTTTCTTT
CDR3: CSARAGKAEAFF

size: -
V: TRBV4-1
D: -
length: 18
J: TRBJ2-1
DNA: TGCGCCAGCATACACCAAAAGTCCGGGATTGGGGCCTACAATGAGCAGTTCTTC
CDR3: CASIHQKSGIGAYNEQFF

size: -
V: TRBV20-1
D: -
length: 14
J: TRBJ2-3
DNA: TGCAGTGCTCCCCGGACTGGCGGCACAGATACGCAGTATTTT
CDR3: CSAPRTGGTDTQYF

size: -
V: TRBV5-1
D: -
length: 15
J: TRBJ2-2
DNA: TGCGCCAGCAGCTTGGTTATATCGAACACCGGGGAGCTGTTTTTT
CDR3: CASSLVISNTGELFF